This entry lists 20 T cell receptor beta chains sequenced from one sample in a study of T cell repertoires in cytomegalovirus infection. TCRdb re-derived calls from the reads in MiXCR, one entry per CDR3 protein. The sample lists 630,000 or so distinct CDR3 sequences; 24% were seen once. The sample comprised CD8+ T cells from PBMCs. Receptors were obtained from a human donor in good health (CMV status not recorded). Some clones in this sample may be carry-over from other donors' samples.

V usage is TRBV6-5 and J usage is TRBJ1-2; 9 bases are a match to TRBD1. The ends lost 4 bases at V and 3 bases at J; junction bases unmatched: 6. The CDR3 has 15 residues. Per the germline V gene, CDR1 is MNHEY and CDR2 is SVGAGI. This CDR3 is CASSCRDRAHYGYTF. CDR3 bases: TGTGCCAGCAGTTGCCGGGACAGGGCCCACTATGGCTACACCTTC.

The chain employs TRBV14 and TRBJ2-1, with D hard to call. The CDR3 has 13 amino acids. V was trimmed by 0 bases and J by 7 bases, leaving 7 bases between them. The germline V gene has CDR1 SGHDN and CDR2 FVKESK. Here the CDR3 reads CASSQDSRNEQFF. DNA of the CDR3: TGTGCCAGCAGCCAAGATTCACGGAATGAGCAGTTCTTC.

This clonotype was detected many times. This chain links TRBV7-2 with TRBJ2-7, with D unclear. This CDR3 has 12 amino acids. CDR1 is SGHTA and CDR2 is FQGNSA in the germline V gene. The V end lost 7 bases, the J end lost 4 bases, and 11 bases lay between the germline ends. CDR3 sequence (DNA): TGTGCCAGCACCTCATCGAAGTACGAGCAGTACTTC. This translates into CASTSSKYEQYF.

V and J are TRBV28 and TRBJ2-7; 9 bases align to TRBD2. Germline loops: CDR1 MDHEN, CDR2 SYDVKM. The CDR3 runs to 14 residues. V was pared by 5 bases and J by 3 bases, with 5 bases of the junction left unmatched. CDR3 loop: CASSAGTSLYEQYV. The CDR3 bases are TGTGCCAGCAGTGCCGGGACTAGCCTCTACGAGCAGTACGTC.

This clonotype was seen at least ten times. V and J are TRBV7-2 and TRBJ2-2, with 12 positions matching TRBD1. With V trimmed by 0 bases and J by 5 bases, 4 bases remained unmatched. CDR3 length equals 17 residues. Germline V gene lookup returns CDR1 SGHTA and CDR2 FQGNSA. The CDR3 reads CASSLAGQGASTGELFF. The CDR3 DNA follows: TGTGCCAGCAGCTTAGCGGGACAGGGGGCATCTACCGGGGAGCTGTTTTTT.

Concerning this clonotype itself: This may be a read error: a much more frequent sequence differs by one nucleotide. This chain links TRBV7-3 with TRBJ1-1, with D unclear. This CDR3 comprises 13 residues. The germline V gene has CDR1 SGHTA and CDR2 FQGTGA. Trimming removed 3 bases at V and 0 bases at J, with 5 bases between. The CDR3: CASSFEVNTEAFF. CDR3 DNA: TGTGCCAGCAGCTTCGAAGTGAACACTGAAGCTTTCTTT. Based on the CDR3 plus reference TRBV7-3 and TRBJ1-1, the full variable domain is GAGVSQTPSNKVTEKGKYVELRCDPISGHTALYWYRQSLGQGPEFLIYFQGTGAADDSGLPNDRFFAVRPEGSVSTLKIQRTERGDSAVYLCASSFEVNTEAFFGQGTRLTVV.

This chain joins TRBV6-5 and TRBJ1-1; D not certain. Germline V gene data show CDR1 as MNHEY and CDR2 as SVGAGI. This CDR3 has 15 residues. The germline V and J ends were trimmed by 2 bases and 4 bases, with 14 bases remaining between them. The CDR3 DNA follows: TGTGCCAGCAGTTACGGTCCCCTGGTGAGCACTGAAGCTTTCTTT. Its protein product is CASSYGPLVSTEAFF.

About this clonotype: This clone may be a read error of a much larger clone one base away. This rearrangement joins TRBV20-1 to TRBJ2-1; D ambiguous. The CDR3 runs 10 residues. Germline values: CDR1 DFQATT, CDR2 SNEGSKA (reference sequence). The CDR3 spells CGASYNEQFF. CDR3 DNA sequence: TGCGGTGCTTCCTACAATGAGCAGTTCTTC.

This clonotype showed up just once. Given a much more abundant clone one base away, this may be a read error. This CDR3 reads CASSLDRLAGGRDTDTQYF. Here the CDR3 DNA reads TGTGCCAGCAGTTTAGACCGACTAGCGGGGGGGCGTGACACAGATACGCAGTATTTT. The genes are TRBV12-3 or TRBV12-4 and TRBJ2-3, with 14 bases identical to TRBD2. The CDR3 runs to 19 residues. The J segment lost 2 bases and the V segment lost 1 base, leaving 8 bases of the junction unmatched.

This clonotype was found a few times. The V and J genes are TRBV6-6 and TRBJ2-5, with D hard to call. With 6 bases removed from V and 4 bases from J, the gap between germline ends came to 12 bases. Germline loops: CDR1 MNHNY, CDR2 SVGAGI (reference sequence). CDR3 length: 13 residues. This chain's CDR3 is CASRTGRRETQYF. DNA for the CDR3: TGTGCCAGCAGAACCGGACGTAGAGAGACCCAGTACTTC.

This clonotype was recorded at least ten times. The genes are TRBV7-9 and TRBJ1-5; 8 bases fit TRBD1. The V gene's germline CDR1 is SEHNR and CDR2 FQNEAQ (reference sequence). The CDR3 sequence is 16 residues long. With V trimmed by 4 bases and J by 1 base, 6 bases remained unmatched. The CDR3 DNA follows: TGTGCCAGCAGCTCAACGGACAGGGACAGCAATCAGCCCCAGCATTTT. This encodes CASSSTDRDSNQPQHF.

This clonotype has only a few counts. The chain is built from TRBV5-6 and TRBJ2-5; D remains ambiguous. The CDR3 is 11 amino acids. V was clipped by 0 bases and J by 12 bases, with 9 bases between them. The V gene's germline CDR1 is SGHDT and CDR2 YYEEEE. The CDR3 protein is CASSLVGREYF. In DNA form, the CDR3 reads TGTGCCAGCAGCTTGGTAGGACGGGAGTACTTC.

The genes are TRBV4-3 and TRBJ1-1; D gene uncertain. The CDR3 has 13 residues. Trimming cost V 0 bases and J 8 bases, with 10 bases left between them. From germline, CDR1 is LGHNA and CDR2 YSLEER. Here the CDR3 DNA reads TGCGCCAGCAGCCAAGATACTCAAAGAGAAGCTTTCTTT. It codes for CASSQDTQREAFF.

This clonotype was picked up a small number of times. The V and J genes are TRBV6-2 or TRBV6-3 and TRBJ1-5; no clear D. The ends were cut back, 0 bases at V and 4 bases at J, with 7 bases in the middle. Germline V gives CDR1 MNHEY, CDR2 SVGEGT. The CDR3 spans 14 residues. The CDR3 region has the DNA TGTGCCAGCAGTTACTCGAGTTTGAATCAGCCCCAGCATTTT. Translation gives CASSYSSLNQPQHF.

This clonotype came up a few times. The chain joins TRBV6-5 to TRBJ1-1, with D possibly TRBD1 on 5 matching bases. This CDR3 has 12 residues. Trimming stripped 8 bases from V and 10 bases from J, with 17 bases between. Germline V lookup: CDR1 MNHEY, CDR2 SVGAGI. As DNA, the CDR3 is TGTGCCAGCCGTGGGGGGGATCGGAGAGCTTTCTTT. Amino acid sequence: CASRGGDRRAFF.

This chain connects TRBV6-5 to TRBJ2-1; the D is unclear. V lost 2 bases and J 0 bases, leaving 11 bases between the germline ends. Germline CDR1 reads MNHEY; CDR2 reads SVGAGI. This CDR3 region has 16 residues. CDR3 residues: CASSYLGSASYNEQFF. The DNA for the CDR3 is TGTGCCAGCAGTTACCTGGGGTCAGCCTCCTACAATGAGCAGTTCTTC.

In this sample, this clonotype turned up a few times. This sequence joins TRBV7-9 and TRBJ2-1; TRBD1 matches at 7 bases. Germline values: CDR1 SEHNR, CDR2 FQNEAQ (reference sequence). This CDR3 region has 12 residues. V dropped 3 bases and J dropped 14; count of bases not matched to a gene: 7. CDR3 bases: TGTGCCAGCAGCTTCCGGACAGGTCTGGAGTTCTTC. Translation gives CASSFRTGLEFF.

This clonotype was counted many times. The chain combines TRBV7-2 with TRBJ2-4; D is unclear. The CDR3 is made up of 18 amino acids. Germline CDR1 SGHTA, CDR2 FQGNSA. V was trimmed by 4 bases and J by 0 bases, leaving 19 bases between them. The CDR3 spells CASSSTKVSFKAKNIQYF. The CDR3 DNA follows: TGTGCCAGCAGCTCAACAAAAGTTTCCTTCAAAGCCAAAAACATTCAGTACTTC.

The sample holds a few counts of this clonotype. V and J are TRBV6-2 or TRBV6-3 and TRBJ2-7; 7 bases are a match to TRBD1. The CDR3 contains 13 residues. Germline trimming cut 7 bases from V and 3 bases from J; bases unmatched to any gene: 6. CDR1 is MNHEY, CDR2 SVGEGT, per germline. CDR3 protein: CASNPRDSYEQYV. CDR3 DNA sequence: TGTGCCAGCAACCCCCGGGACAGCTACGAGCAGTACGTC.

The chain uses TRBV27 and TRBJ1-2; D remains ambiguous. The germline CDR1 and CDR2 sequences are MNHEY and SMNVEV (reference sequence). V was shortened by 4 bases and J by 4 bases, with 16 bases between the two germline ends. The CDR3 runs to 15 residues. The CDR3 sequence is CASSSVPVSSYGYTF. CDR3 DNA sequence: TGTGCCAGCAGTTCCGTACCCGTCAGCTCCTATGGCTACACCTTC.